The 10 T cell receptor beta chains in this list originate from one sample, sequenced in a study of blood T cell repertoires in COVID-19. Some clones are missing from TCRdb's copy, which holds only in-frame ones; the method was immunoSEQ multiplex PCR. The sample carries roughly 130,000 clones, just under 85% recorded once. The sample was PBMCs or T cells enriched from blood (not recorded which). The origin of the receptors is a middle-aged man who had recovered from COVID-19.

The rearrangement joins TRBV11-1 to TRBJ2-5; 8 positions agree with TRBD1. The CDR3 runs to 15 residues. V was pared by 4 bases and J by 0 bases, with 4 bases of the junction left unmatched. Germline V gene data show CDR1 as SGHAT and CDR2 as FQDESV (reference sequence). As DNA, the CDR3 is TGTGCCAGCAGCTATAGGACAGGGAACCAAGAGACCCAGTACTTC. This translates into CASSYRTGNQETQYF.

The V gene is TRBV2, the J gene TRBJ2-1, with 7 bases lining up with TRBD2. V dropped 8 bases and J dropped 10; count of bases not matched to a gene: 14. The length of the CDR3 is 14 residues. Germline V lookup: CDR1 SNHLY, CDR2 FYNNEI. CDR3 region: CASGWAGDLSEQFF. Here the CDR3 DNA reads TGTGCCAGCGGTTGGGCGGGGGACCTCTCAGAGCAGTTCTTC.

The rearrangement links TRBV6-2 or TRBV6-3 to TRBJ1-1, with 9 positions matching TRBD1. V gave up 2 bases and J gave up 1 base; unmatched junction bases: 8. CDR3 length: 17 residues. Germline-derived CDR1 and CDR2 are MNHEY and SVGEGT. CDR3 nucleotides: TGTGCCAGCAGTTACCGCTCCGGGACAGGGCAGAACACTGAAGCTTTCTTT. Protein: CASSYRSGTGQNTEAFF.

The chain uses TRBV6-4 and TRBJ2-1; a possible D gene is TRBD2 (5 bases). The CDR3 contains 15 residues. The V end lost 0 bases, the J end lost 8 bases, and 14 bases lay between the germline ends. Germline CDR1 and CDR2: MRHNA and SNTAGT. The CDR3 DNA reads as TGTGCCAGCAGTGACTCGAGAGCGGCCGGGCATGAGCAGTTCTTC. It is translated as CASSDSRAAGHEQFF.

The chain joins TRBV11-2 to TRBJ1-6; the D is unclear. The germline V and J ends were trimmed by 1 base and 0 bases, with 7 bases remaining between them. The CDR3 runs 16 residues. CDR1 is SGHAT and CDR2 is FQNNGV in the germline V gene. CDR3 region: CASSLVGSSYNSPLHF. CDR3 DNA: TGTGCCAGCAGCTTAGTTGGGAGCTCCTATAATTCACCCCTCCACTTT.

CDR3 region: CSVAGHGELFF. The CDR3 bases are TGCAGTGTCGCAGGCCACGGGGAGCTGTTTTTT. J is TRBJ2-2 and V is TRBV20-1; D is uncertain. CDR3 length equals 11 residues. Germline V CDR1 and CDR2: DFQATT, SNEGSKA (reference sequence). V shed 7 bases and J shed 7 bases, with 10 bases lying between them.

The rearrangement joins TRBV9 to TRBJ2-1, with D possibly matching TRBD2 (5 bases). V dropped 4 bases and J dropped 7 bases, with 15 bases sitting between them. Germline CDR1 and CDR2: SGDLS and YYNGEE. There are 14 residues in the CDR3. The CDR3 sequence is CASSSGGGLNEQFF. CDR3 nucleotide sequence: TGTGCCAGCAGCTCCGGAGGCGGTTTAAATGAGCAGTTCTTC.

The chain carries TRBV5-6 and TRBJ2-7; 7 bases match TRBD1. J was trimmed by 4 bases and V by 4 bases; bases with no gene match: 14. This CDR3 contains 16 residues. Germline loops: CDR1 SGHDT, CDR2 YYEEEE. The DNA for the CDR3 is TGTGCCAGCAGCCCCTGGCAGGACAGGTGGTTTTACGAGCAGTACTTC. It is translated as CASSPWQDRWFYEQYF. Complete variable domain (other parts from reference TRBV5-6 and TRBJ2-7): DAGVTQSPTHLIKTRGQQVTLRCSPKSGHDTVSWYQQALGQGPQFIFQYYEEEERQRGNFPDRFSGHQFPNYSSELNVNALLLGDSALYLCASSPWQDRWFYEQYFGPGTRLTVT.

The chain carries TRBV19 and TRBJ1-2; TRBD1 matches 7 bases. J gave up 4 bases and V 6 bases, and 5 bases lay outside the gene matches. From germline, CDR1 is LNHDA and CDR2 SQIVND (reference sequence). This CDR3 is built from 13 residues. The CDR3 DNA is TGTGCCAGTAGGGCGGGACAGAGCTATGGCTACACCTTC. This codes for CASRAGQSYGYTF. Based on the CDR3 plus reference TRBV19 and TRBJ1-2, the full variable domain is DGGITQSPKYLFRKEGQNVTLSCEQNLNHDAMYWYRQDPGQGLRLIYYSQIVNDFQKGDIAEGYSVSREKKESFPLTVTSAQKNPTAFYLCASRAGQSYGYTFGSGTRLTVV.

The rearrangement joins TRBV19 to TRBJ1-2; D might be TRBD1 (6 bases). V gave up 10 bases and J gave up 4 bases, with 13 bases separating them. CDR3 length equals 12 residues. Germline V gene sequence: CDR1 LNHDA, CDR2 SQIVND (reference sequence). The CDR3 region has the DNA TGTGCCACCAAGACAGGACTCTATGGCTACACCTTC. Amino acids: CATKTGLYGYTF.